This entry concerns a single T cell receptor (beta chain). Sorted-subset replicate PCRs used roughly 220 ng DNA, approximately 33,000 T cell genomes. Profiling relied on immunoSEQ multiplex PCR, and the TCRdb table lists in-frame clones only, not all of them. The data show around 2.1 million clones, approximately 94% seen once. The data derive from a study of shared clonotypes between healthy human individuals. At the level of the study: Each donor's CD8 memory used one plate, CD8 naive two, each CD4 subset three.

V was clipped by 5 bases and J by 10 bases, with 23 bases between them. CDR1 and CDR2 from the germline V gene are SGHTA and FQGNSA. This CDR3 has 15 amino acids. Terminally differentiated effector memory CD45RA+ cells were excluded by CCR7 positive selection of CD45RO-negative cells. Healthy HIV-negative adults without recent acute infections or vaccinations served as donors. The rearrangement joins TRBV7-2 to TRBJ2-5; perhaps TRBD2 as D (5 bases). This clonotype was obtained from a man aged 18 to 35 in good health. Some clones in this sample may be carry-over from other donors' samples. Specimen: naive CD8+ T cells from PBMCs. CDR3 DNA: TGTGCCAGCAGCCCCGCTACTAGTAAAAGAGAGGGCCAGTACTTC. This sequence encodes CASSPATSKREGQYF. The full variable domain, in which reference TRBV7-2 and TRBJ2-5 provide the parts outside the CDR3, is GAGVSQSPSNKVTEKGKDVELRCDPISGHTALYWYRQSLGQGLEFLIYFQGNSAPDKSGLPSDRFSAERTGGSVSTLTIQRTQQEDSAVYLCASSPATSKREGQYFGPGTRLLVL.